This TCR beta chain was profiled in a study of T cell responses to AZD1222 COVID-19 vaccine. Study-level findings and limits: Spike-spanning, vaccine-associated CD4 TCRs were dominant at 160-218 and 743-854. Increases in Spike-specific TCR breadth and depth were seen after two AZD1222 doses. White British people made up most donors, females outnumbered males, and clonal diversity was possibly underestimated. At baseline, just five to seven AZD1222 recipients tested seropositive.

Worth noting for this clone: Its specificity is unknown.

There are 15 residues in the CDR3. The ends were cut back, 4 bases at V and 3 bases at J, with 12 bases in the middle. Germline lookup yields CDR1 SGHNT and CDR2 YENEEA. Repertoires were generated with immunoSEQ multiplex PCR, while TCRdb's copy carries only in-frame clones and drops some. The sample consists of some 110,000 clones, around 88% of them appearing once. The material sequenced was peripheral blood, taken 28 days after the second AZD1222 dose. The sequence came from an adult who received the AZD1222 COVID-19 vaccine. The rearrangement links TRBV11-3 to TRBJ1-4; D possibly corresponds to TRBD1 (6 bases). CDR3 amino acids: CASSSQGLANEKLFF. In DNA, the CDR3 is TGTGCCAGCAGCTCGCAGGGGTTGGCTAATGAAAAACTGTTTTTT.